The rows below give T cell receptor beta chains drawn from one sample of a study of CD8 T cells in ankylosing spondylitis. TCRdb independently ran MiXCR on the 5' RACE reads; one entry per CDR3 protein. The repertoire consists of a few hundred thousand distinct CDR3 sequences, with 7% to 8% occurring once and the leading ten covering approximately 15%. The sample was blood, either unsorted or a sorted T cell fraction (not recorded which). The receptors were gathered from a male donor with ankylosing spondylitis. Both conserved end residues are part of each CDR3. D genes are given only for firm matches. Rows may omit the clone size; those that give it use once, few, many or a size class.

cdr3_nt,cdr3_aa,clone_size,v_call,j_call,d_call,cdr3_length
TGCAGTGCCATTCTAGCGGGAGGGGGTAATGAGCAGTTCTTC,CSAILAGGGNEQFF,few,TRBV20-1,TRBJ2-1,TRBD2,14
TGTGCCAGTAGTTTCGACCATCGCTCCTACGAGCAGTACTTC,CASSFDHRSYEQYF,.,TRBV19,TRBJ2-7,.,14
TGTGCCACCAGTGTATGGGGAGACGGGTACAATGAGCAGTTCTTC,CATSVWGDGYNEQFF,many,TRBV24-1,TRBJ2-1,.,15
TGTGCCAGTAGTATAGTCGGGAACTATGGCTACACCTTC,CASSIVGNYGYTF,many,TRBV19,TRBJ1-2,.,13
TGTGCCAGCAGTTGGGGGACCGCCTACGAGCAGTACTTC,CASSWGTAYEQYF,many,TRBV9,TRBJ2-7,.,13
TGCGCCAGCAGATCGGACCCAACCTACTACGAGCAGTACTTC,CASRSDPTYYEQYF,many,TRBV5-1,TRBJ2-7,.,14
TGTGCCAGCAGCGTAGAGTTTCTGGCTAGCACAGATACGCAGTATTTT,CASSVEFLASTDTQYF,many,TRBV9,TRBJ2-3,.,16
TGTGCCAGCAGTTACGGTGGCACTGAAGCTTTCTTT,CASSYGGTEAFF,many,TRBV6-5,TRBJ1-1,.,12
TGTGCCAGCAGGGACGGTGCCACAGATACGCAGTATTTT,CASRDGATDTQYF,many,TRBV27,TRBJ2-3,.,13
TGTGCCAGCACTAATGGGGGCGGCTACACCTTC,CASTNGGGYTF,many,TRBV27,TRBJ1-2,.,11
TGTGCCAGCAGCTTCCCACCAAGCACAGATACGCAGTATTTT,CASSFPPSTDTQYF,many,TRBV7-9,TRBJ2-3,.,14
TGTGCCAGCAGCTCCACAGGGGTGATCTACGAGCAGTACTTC,CASSSTGVIYEQYF,few,TRBV7-2,TRBJ2-7,TRBD1,14
TGTGCCAGCAGTCCCCCTGGACTAGCGGGAGGTCCCTACGAGCAGTACTTC,CASSPPGLAGGPYEQYF,many,TRBV6-1,TRBJ2-7,TRBD2,17
TGCGCCAGCAGCTTCGGGACAGGGGAGAGTGAGCAGTACTTC,CASSFGTGESEQYF,few,TRBV5-1,TRBJ2-7,TRBD1,14
TGTGCCAGCAGCCCCGACAGGGGTAATGAGCAGTTCTTC,CASSPDRGNEQFF,many,TRBV7-9,TRBJ2-1,TRBD1,13
TGCGCCAGCAGTGATCTAACTAGCGGGCAGTACGAGCAGTACTTC,CASSDLTSGQYEQYF,many,TRBV10-2,TRBJ2-7,TRBD2,15
TGTGCCAGCAGTTTCCCGGGACTAGCGTCCACCGGGGAGCTGTTTTTT,CASSFPGLASTGELFF,many,TRBV27,TRBJ2-2,TRBD2,16
TGTGCCTGGAGTGTACCGGGGGGGAACACTGAAGCTTTCTTT,CAWSVPGGNTEAFF,.,TRBV30,TRBJ1-1,.,14
TGCGCCAGCAGCCGGGAGGTCCGGAGCTCCTACAATGAGCAGTTCTTC,CASSREVRSSYNEQFF,many,TRBV4-3,TRBJ2-1,.,16
TGCAGTGCTAGACCGCCGGGACAGCCCTTCGCCTATGGCTACACCTTC,CSARPPGQPFAYGYTF,few,TRBV20-1,TRBJ1-2,TRBD1,16
TGTGCCAGCACCTTGCTGGCGGGAGGCTACAATGAGCAGTTCTTC,CASTLLAGGYNEQFF,many,TRBV7-2,TRBJ2-1,TRBD2,15
TGCGCCAGCAGCTTGGCCTTATCAGGGAGGGACACTGAAGCTTTCTTT,CASSLALSGRDTEAFF,many,TRBV5-1,TRBJ1-1,.,16
TGTGCCAGCAGTTTATTAGGAGCGTCCGATACGCAGTATTTT,CASSLLGASDTQYF,few,TRBV27,TRBJ2-3,.,14
TGTGCCAGCAGTTTCTTCGGACTACCGGCCTACGAGCAGTACTTC,CASSFFGLPAYEQYF,many,TRBV12-3/TRBV12-4,TRBJ2-7,.,15
TGTGCCAGTAGTATAGAGCTAGCACCCTACAATGAGCAGTTCTTC,CASSIELAPYNEQFF,.,TRBV19,TRBJ2-1,.,15
TGTGCCAGGACAGGGTATCTTCAGCCCCAGCATTTT,CARTGYLQPQHF,many,TRBV6-5,TRBJ1-5,TRBD1,12
TGTGCCAGCAGCGAGGGACAGGGAAATGGCTACACCTTC,CASSEGQGNGYTF,many,TRBV9,TRBJ1-2,TRBD1,13
TGTGCCAGCAGTTCCTACAGGGTGGTCTACAATGAGCAGTTCTTC,CASSSYRVVYNEQFF,many,TRBV6-5,TRBJ2-1,.,15
TGTGCCAGCAGTGACAGCGGGGTAAACACTGAAGCTTTCTTT,CASSDSGVNTEAFF,few,TRBV6-1,TRBJ1-1,.,14
TGCGCCAGCAGCTTGCAACAGGGGGCGCATTACAATGAGCAGTTCTTC,CASSLQQGAHYNEQFF,many,TRBV5-1,TRBJ2-1,TRBD1,16
TGTGCCAGCAGCTTAGTTGCTAGCGGGAGGGGACCTACGCAGTATTTT,CASSLVASGRGPTQYF,many,TRBV7-6,TRBJ2-3,TRBD2,16
TGTGCCAGCAGCTCCAGGCGGAACCCCAGCTCGGAAGAGACCCAGTACTTC,CASSSRRNPSSEETQYF,.,TRBV7-6,TRBJ2-5,.,17
TGTGCCAGCAGCCTATGGGGGTACCAAGAGACCCAGTACTTC,CASSLWGYQETQYF,many,TRBV12-3/TRBV12-4,TRBJ2-5,.,14
TGTGCCGTTGGTGGTCCCGATCAGCCCCAGCATTTT,CAVGGPDQPQHF,many,TRBV27,TRBJ1-5,.,12
TGCAGCGCAGCGCCGTCAGGGTCGGCCGGGGAGCTGTTTTTT,CSAAPSGSAGELFF,many,TRBV29-1,TRBJ2-2,.,14
TGTGCCAGCAGCTTGGCCTTCTATGGCTACGAGCAGTACTTC,CASSLAFYGYEQYF,many,TRBV5-6,TRBJ2-7,.,14
TGCGCCAGCAGCCAAGTGCGAGACAGGGCAGATGAAAAACTGTTTTTT,CASSQVRDRADEKLFF,many,TRBV4-3,TRBJ1-4,TRBD1,16
TGCAGCGTTGTGGAGGGGGCCCTCAGCAATCAGCCCCAGCATTTT,CSVVEGALSNQPQHF,many,TRBV29-1,TRBJ1-5,TRBD1,15